This entry features one TCR beta chain sequence. This clonotype was observed at least ten times. The clone's antigen remains unknown. No per-base quality is available; no much larger clone lies one base away. Compared with germline, V lacks 6 bases and J lacks 4 bases; bases without a gene match: 7. The germline V gene supplies CDR1 SNHLY and CDR2 FYNNEI. Reading from cysteine to phenylalanine, the CDR3 counts 14 amino acids. Only the CDR3 DNA is retained, 42 bases long and in frame from the first base. Receptors were amplified or captured by multiplex PCR. Sequencing was performed on an Illumina HiSeq 4000. To build TCR beta libraries, CDR3 regions were amplified by Arm-PCR using iRepertoire HTBI primers. Gel purification was performed on PCR products prior to sequencing. Processing in the source paper ran as follows. A total of roughly 67 TRBV and 14 TRBJ segments were identified across samples and were used for gene usage analysis of CDR3 amino acid clonotypes. COPE and FqMerger were used to merge filtered high-quality paired reads into contigs. BLAST was used to align contigs to IMGT TRBV, TRBD and TRBJ reference genes, and CDR3 was defined according to IMGT. Clonotypes above 0.1% frequency were classified as highly expanded clones. Repertoire diversity was measured by Shannon entropy, and V-J evenness by the Gini coefficient. A clonotype found in more than one individual was treated as public. The public reads were run again by TCRdb, first through fastp at Q25 and then through MiXCR, and only productive beta chains were kept. Rows with a matching CDR3 protein are joined into one entry that keeps the most common DNA and genes. None of the V and J calls come from the authors' own analysis; TCRdb made them. This sample comprises 400,000 or so distinct CDR3 sequences, less than 25% of them detected only once. Roughly 26% of the sample is in the top ten clones.

Sample time point, as interpreted from the label and publication: persistent/refractory GD, antithyroid drugs over 5 years with positive TRAb. RNA was extracted from PBMCs in TRIzol for both TCR sequencing and RNA sequencing. The diagnosis of Graves' disease followed American Thyroid Association guidelines. Patients were recruited from an endocrinology department in Xi'an, China. From each patient, around 9.3 milliliters of peripheral blood was collected into an EDTA anticoagulant tube. Ficoll Paque Plus density gradient separation was used to isolate PBMCs, and no further T cell sorting was done. An Agilent 2100 Bioanalyzer and agarose gel were used to check RNA quality, while a NanoDrop 2000 measured RNA concentration. The data are from a study of regulatory T cells in long-lasting Graves disease (TCRdb year 2021). With regard to the full study: To count as having persistent Graves' disease, a patient had to have received antithyroid drug treatment for over 5 years with TSH receptor autoantibodies remaining persistently positive. Peripheral blood TCR sequencing and RNA sequencing compared persistent Graves' disease patients with newly diagnosed Graves' disease patients. The study was conducted in China and was registered as a clinical trial. A total of around 35 samples underwent TCR sequencing, from about 13 patients with persistent Graves' disease and some 20 patients with newly diagnosed Graves' disease. Persistent Graves' disease patients in the clinical cohort had taken antithyroid drugs for roughly ten years on average. General findings and caveats noted by the study authors: Only the TCR beta chain was sequenced and analyzed. Preferential use of TRBV28, TRBJ1-2 and TRBJ2-5 was observed in persistent disease, whereas TRBV20-1 and TRBJ2-1 were favored in newly diagnosed disease. Compared with newly diagnosed patients, patients with persistent Graves' disease had lower TCR Shannon entropy and fewer highly expanded clones, which suggests clonal expansion. The small sample size was acknowledged by the authors as a limitation that may reduce accuracy. The study examined only peripheral blood because the primary lesion, thyroid tissue, could not be accessed. A larger number of public clonotypes was shared among persistent patients (2,741) than among newly diagnosed patients (roughly 1,000).

The chain joins TRBV2 to TRBJ2-7; 9 nucleotides in the junction match TRBD1. Sequencing was performed on peripheral blood mononuclear cells (PBMCs), taken when the disease was refractory, from a patient treated with antithyroid drugs. This clonotype originated in a female donor with Graves disease. The CDR3 has the sequence CASSAGTGFYEQYF. At the DNA level, the sequence is TGTGCCAGCAGCGCCGGGACAGGGTTTTACGAGCAGTACTTC.